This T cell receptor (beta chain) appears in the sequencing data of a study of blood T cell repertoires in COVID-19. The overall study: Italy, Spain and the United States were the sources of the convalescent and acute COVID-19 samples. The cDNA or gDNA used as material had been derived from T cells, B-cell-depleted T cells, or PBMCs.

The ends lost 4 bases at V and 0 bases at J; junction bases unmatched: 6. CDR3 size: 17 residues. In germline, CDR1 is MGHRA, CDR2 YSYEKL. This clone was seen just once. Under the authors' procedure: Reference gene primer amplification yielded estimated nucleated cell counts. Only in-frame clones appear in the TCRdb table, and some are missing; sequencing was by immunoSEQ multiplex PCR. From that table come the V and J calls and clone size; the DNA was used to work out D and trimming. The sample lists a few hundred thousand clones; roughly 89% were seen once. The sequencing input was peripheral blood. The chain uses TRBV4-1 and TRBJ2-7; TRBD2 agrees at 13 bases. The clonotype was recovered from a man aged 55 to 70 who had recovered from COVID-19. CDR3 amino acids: CASSLERTSGSSYEQYF. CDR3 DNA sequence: TGCGCCAGCAGCCTGGAGAGGACTAGCGGGAGCTCCTACGAGCAGTACTTC.